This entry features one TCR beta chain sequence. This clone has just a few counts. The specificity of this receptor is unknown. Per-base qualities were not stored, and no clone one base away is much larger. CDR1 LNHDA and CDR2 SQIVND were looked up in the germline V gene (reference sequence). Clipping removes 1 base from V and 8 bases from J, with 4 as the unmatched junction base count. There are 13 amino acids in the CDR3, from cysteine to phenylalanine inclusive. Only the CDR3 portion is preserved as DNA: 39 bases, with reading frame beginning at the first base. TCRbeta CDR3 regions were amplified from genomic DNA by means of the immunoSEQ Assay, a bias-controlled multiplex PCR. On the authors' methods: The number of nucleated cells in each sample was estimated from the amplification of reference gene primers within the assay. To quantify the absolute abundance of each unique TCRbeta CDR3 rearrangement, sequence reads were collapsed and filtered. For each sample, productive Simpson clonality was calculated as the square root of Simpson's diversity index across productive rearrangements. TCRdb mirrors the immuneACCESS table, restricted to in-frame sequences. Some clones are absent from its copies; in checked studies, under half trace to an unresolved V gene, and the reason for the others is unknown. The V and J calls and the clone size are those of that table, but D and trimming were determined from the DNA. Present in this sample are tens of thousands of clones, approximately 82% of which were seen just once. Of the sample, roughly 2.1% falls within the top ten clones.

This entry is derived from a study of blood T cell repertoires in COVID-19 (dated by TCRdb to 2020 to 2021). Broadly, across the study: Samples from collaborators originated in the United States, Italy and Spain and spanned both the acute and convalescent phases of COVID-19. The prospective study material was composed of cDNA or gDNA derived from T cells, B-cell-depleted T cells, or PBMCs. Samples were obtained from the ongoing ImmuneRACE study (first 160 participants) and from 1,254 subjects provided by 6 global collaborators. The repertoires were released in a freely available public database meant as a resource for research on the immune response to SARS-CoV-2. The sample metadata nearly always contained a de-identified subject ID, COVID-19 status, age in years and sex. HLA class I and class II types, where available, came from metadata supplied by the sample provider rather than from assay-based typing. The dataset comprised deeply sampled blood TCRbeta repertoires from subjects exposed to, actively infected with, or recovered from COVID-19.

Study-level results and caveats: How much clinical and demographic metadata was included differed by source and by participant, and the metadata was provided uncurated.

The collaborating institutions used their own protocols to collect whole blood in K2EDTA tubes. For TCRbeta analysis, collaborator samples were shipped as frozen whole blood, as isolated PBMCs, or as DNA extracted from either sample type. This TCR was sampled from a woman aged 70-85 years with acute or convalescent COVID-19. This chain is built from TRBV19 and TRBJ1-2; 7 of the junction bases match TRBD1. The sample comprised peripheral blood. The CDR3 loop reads CASSIGPGGGYTF. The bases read TGTGCCAGTAGTATAGGGCCAGGGGGAGGCTACACCTTC.